This is a list of T cell receptor beta chains from one sample in a study. One entry per CDR3 protein results from TCRdb running MiXCR on the RT-PCR reads. Of around 700,000 distinct CDR3 sequences in the sample, approximately 15% were seen once. Sequencing was carried out using memory CD4+ T cells from blood. The receptors were sampled from a female donor in good health, serving as a healthy control. CDR3s include the opening cysteine and the closing phenylalanine or tryptophan. Fields, in order: D gene, clone size, V gene, J gene, CDR3 protein, CDR3 DNA. D genes are given only for firm matches. Expanded clones are given a class, and other clones once, few, many or no size at all.

>TRBD2|NA|TRBV28|TRBJ2-3
CASTVRAGVGTDTQYF
TGTGCCAGCACTGTCAGAGCGGGAGTTGGCACAGATACGCAGTATTTT
>NA|few|TRBV7-9|TRBJ2-2
CASSWVPGTGELFF
TGTGCCAGCAGCTGGGTGCCGGGGACCGGGGAGCTGTTTTTT
>NA|NA|TRBV7-9|TRBJ2-3
CASSFGPGTDTQYF
TGTGCCAGCAGCTTTGGCCCCGGGACAGATACGCAGTATTTT
>TRBD2|NA|TRBV18|TRBJ2-7
CASSPSGGLGLNSYEQYF
TGTGCCAGCTCACCCTCCGGGGGACTGGGACTAAACTCCTACGAGCAGTACTTC
>TRBD2|NA|TRBV20-1|TRBJ2-7
CSARGGNEYEQYF
TGCAGTGCTCGGGGGGGTAACGAGTACGAGCAGTACTTC
>NA|NA|TRBV20-1|TRBJ1-2
CSARDPGGARDGYTF
TGCAGTGCTAGAGACCCCGGGGGGGCGCGAGATGGCTACACCTTC
>NA|few|TRBV6-2/TRBV6-3|TRBJ1-5
CASSRRGLANQPQHF
TGTGCCAGCAGTCGCCGGGGCCTCGCGAATCAGCCCCAGCATTTT
>TRBD1|NA|TRBV3-1|TRBJ2-4
CASSQVTGGFQYF
TGTGCCAGCAGCCAAGTCACAGGGGGCTTTCAGTACTTC
>NA|NA|TRBV5-6|TRBJ1-2
CASSSNGGYGYTF
TGTGCCAGCAGCTCCAATGGGGGTTATGGCTACACCTTC
>NA|few|TRBV6-5|TRBJ1-5
CASSALPGGNQPQHF
TGTGCCAGCAGCGCCCTTCCGGGTGGGAATCAGCCCCAGCATTTT
>NA|NA|TRBV3-1|TRBJ2-2
CASSQGEDGELFF
TGTGCCAGCAGCCAGGGAGAAGACGGGGAGCTGTTTTTT
>TRBD1|many|TRBV29-1|TRBJ2-5
CSMGQGAYETQYF
TGCAGCATGGGACAGGGGGCTTATGAGACCCAGTACTTC
>NA|many|TRBV12-3/TRBV12-4|TRBJ1-1
CASSLLSVAFF
TGTGCCAGCAGTTTATTAAGTGTGGCTTTCTTT
>NA|few|TRBV29-1|TRBJ1-2
CSVGAFIGYGYTF
TGCAGCGTCGGGGCCTTTATCGGCTATGGCTACACCTTC
>TRBD2|few|TRBV4-3|TRBJ2-7
CASSQEWGGGDYEQYF
TGCGCCAGCTCCCAAGAATGGGGGGGAGGGGACTACGAGCAGTACTTC
>NA|NA|TRBV19|TRBJ2-7
CASSITQSYEQYF
TGTGCCAGTAGTATAACACAATCCTACGAGCAGTACTTC
>TRBD2|few|TRBV6-2/TRBV6-3|TRBJ2-4
CASRPNPGTSGEAKNIQYF
TGTGCCAGCAGACCTAACCCCGGGACTAGCGGGGAAGCCAAAAACATTCAGTACTTC
>NA|many|TRBV29-1|TRBJ1-1
CSVEEYPGKSPRGTEAFF
TGCAGCGTTGAAGAGTATCCAGGGAAGAGCCCCAGGGGCACTGAAGCTTTCTTT
>TRBD1|few|TRBV27|TRBJ1-6
CASRLTGAGSPLHF
TGTGCCAGCAGGCTGACAGGGGCAGGATCACCCCTCCACTTT
>NA|few|TRBV6-1|TRBJ2-5
CASSEIGRGTQYF
TGTGCCAGCAGTGAAATAGGAAGGGGGACCCAGTACTTC
>NA|NA|TRBV7-2|TRBJ1-2
CASSLGGTTGKMGGYTF
TGTGCCAGCAGCTTAGGGGGCACTACAGGGAAGATGGGTGGCTACACCTTC
>NA|NA|TRBV7-2|TRBJ1-4
CASSLGGTSNEKLFF
TGTGCCAGCAGCTTAGGGGGAACATCCAATGAAAAACTGTTTTTT
>NA|few|TRBV28|TRBJ1-5
CASSRIRQDNQPQHF
TGTGCCAGCAGCCGCATACGACAGGATAATCAGCCCCAGCATTTT
>TRBD1|NA|TRBV7-2|TRBJ2-4
CASSGYRGLDKNIQYF
TGTGCCAGCAGCGGATACAGGGGGCTAGACAAAAACATTCAGTACTTC
>NA|many|TRBV5-1|TRBJ1-3
CASSLEVGNTIYF
TGCGCCAGCAGCTTGGAAGTCGGAAACACCATATATTTT
>TRBD1|NA|TRBV10-3|TRBJ1-4
CAISERTGGDEKLFF
TGTGCCATCAGTGAACGGACAGGGGGTGATGAAAAACTGTTTTTT
>NA|NA|TRBV11-2|TRBJ1-1
CASSLFSLNTEAFF
TGTGCCAGCAGCTTATTCTCTTTGAACACTGAAGCTTTCTTT
>NA|NA|TRBV6-2/TRBV6-3|TRBJ2-2
CASSYSLRSTYSDTGELFF
TGTGCCAGCAGTTACTCGCTCAGATCGACCTATTCCGACACCGGGGAGCTGTTTTTT
>NA|many|TRBV12-3/TRBV12-4|TRBJ1-5
CASSFSVLGQPQHF
TGTGCCAGCAGTTTTTCGGTTCTAGGTCAGCCCCAGCATTTT
>NA|few|TRBV20-1|TRBJ2-1
CSASNRGNEQFF
TGCAGTGCTAGTAACCGGGGCAATGAGCAGTTCTTC
>TRBD1|NA|TRBV20-1|TRBJ1-1
CSALGTGASRNTEAFF
TGCAGTGCGCTGGGGACAGGGGCATCTCGGAACACTGAAGCTTTCTTT
>NA|few|TRBV7-9|TRBJ1-4
CASSRDEKLFF
TGTGCCAGCAGCCGCGATGAAAAACTGTTTTTT